One T cell receptor (beta chain) is described in this entry. Authors' analysis steps: Estimated nucleated cell counts came from reference gene primer amplification. Method: immunoSEQ multiplex PCR; TCRdb's copy keeps in-frame clones and lacks some. That table furnishes V, J and clone size, whereas the DNA furnished D and trimming. The data contain around 310,000 clones, around 87% of them seen just once; the ten biggest clones take up around 0.93%. The entry originates in a study of blood T cell repertoires in COVID-19. Study as a whole: Acute-phase and convalescent COVID-19 samples originated in the United States, Italy and Spain. PBMCs, B-cell-depleted T cells, or T cells provided the cDNA or gDNA that made up the material.

The junction had 7 bases not matched to a gene; V was cut back by 1 base and J by 5 bases. The V gene's germline CDR1 is MNHEY and CDR2 SMNVEV (reference sequence). This CDR3 has 15 amino acids. While infection was still active, Seattle patients were enrolled and then followed longitudinally. The V call is TRBV27, the J call TRBJ2-7, with 8 bases matching TRBD1. Material: peripheral blood. The sequence came from a woman aged 35 to 49 with COVID-19, enrolled during active disease. Here the CDR3 DNA reads TGTGCCAGCAGTTTATTACGGCCAGGGGGCGACGAGCAGTACTTC. This translates into CASSLLRPGGDEQYF.